This T cell receptor beta chain was captured by sequencing in a study of OX40 agonist ivuxolimab in advanced cancers. Regarding the complete study: Ivuxolimab was a fully human IgG2 agonistic monoclonal antibody targeting the costimulatory receptor OX40 (CD134). Peripheral TCRbeta sequencing aimed to test whether ivuxolimab altered TCR sequence diversity and caused clonal T-cell expansion. Patients were allowed to have had prior anti-PD-1, anti-PD-L1 or anti-CTLA-4 therapy, and around two fifths of the dose-escalation patients had been treated with checkpoint inhibitors. The paper describes the monotherapy dose-escalation part (N of about 50 patients) of the phase I trial of ivuxolimab. Intravenous ivuxolimab was administered to patients every 2 weeks at six dose levels: 0.01, 0.1, 0.3, 1.5, 3 and 10 mg/kg. In the dose-escalation cohort, approximately 82% of patients were male, and the mean age was about 55 years, with a range of about 23 to 90. Three dose-escalation patients achieved partial responses, one with hepatocellular carcinoma and two with cutaneous melanoma. Among the roughly 52 dose-escalation patients, about 20 had hepatocellular carcinoma, roughly 15 melanoma, 9 renal cell carcinoma and 9 head and neck cancer. Points the paper makes about the study in general: Low levels of normalized T-cell clonal expansion were also seen in some patients who did not respond. Antigen specificity was not determined for the clonally expanded peripheral T cells. After ivuxolimab, more expanded clones were found on average in CD8+ T cells than in CD4+ T cells. In the 0.1-3.0 mg/kg groups, partial responders had among the lowest normalized peripheral clonal expansion, particularly in CD8+ T cells. At doses from 0.1 to 3.0 mg/kg, clonal expansion was seen in both CD4+ and CD8+ blood T cells between baseline and week 6.

Reading from cysteine to phenylalanine, the CDR3 counts 14 amino acids. Only the CDR3 region is kept as DNA, spanning 42 bases read in frame from base 1. Compared with germline, V lacks 3 bases and J lacks 7 bases; bases without a gene match: 7. For CDR1 and CDR2, the germline V gene (reference sequence) lists GTSNPN and SVGIG. To sequence the TCRbeta CDR3 region, genomic DNA was isolated from the sorted cells. The immunoSEQ Assay was used for sequencing of TCRbeta CDR3 regions. The clones in this table, taken by TCRdb from immuneACCESS, are in-frame only. Not every clone is retained; where verified, under half of the shortfall comes from an unresolved V gene, and the cause of the rest is unknown. For this sample there are 70,000 to 95,000 clones; about 91% appear just once. In total, the top ten clones hold approximately 6.9% of the sample. Patients with a history of autoimmune disease or receiving systemic immunosuppression were excluded from the trial. Peripheral blood for TCR sequencing was collected from all dose cohorts at baseline, on cycle 4 day 1, and on cycle 7 day 1. Samples came from an open-label, multicenter, first-in-human phase I dose-escalation trial of ivuxolimab. Adults with locally advanced or metastatic melanoma, renal cell, hepatocellular, or head and neck squamous cell carcinoma were enrolled in the trial. Before TCR sequencing, CD4+ T cells and CD8+ T cells from peripheral blood were sorted into separate populations.

As to this clone: Which antigen it targets is not known. Within one base of it there is no much larger clone, and no base qualities were kept.

This sequence originates from an adult with an advanced solid tumor such as melanoma, head and neck, liver or kidney cancer. This sample comprised CD4+ or CD8+ T cells sorted from blood, obtained in a trial of the OX40 agonist ivuxolimab. The sequence links TRBV30 to TRBJ2-1; TRBD1 lines up with 9 middle nucleotides. At the DNA level, the sequence is TGTGCCTGGAGGAGGGACAGGGTATGGAATGAGCAGTTCTTC. Its protein is CAWRRDRVWNEQFF. The CDR3, completed at both ends by the reference TRBV30 and TRBJ2-1 genes, gives the full variable domain SQTIHQWPATLVQPVGSPLSLECTVEGTSNPNLYWYRQAAGRGLQLLFYSVGIGQISSEVPQNLSASRPQDRQFILSSKKLLLSDSGFYLCAWRRDRVWNEQFFGPGTRLTVL.